This T cell receptor (beta chain) appears in the sequencing data of a study of OX40 agonist ivuxolimab in advanced cancers. Overall study context: The patients received ivuxolimab by intravenous route every 2 weeks at 0.01 to 10 mg/kg. It was permissible to have had prior anti-PD-1, anti-PD-L1 or anti-CTLA-4 therapy, and under 45% had some.

The germline V gene encodes CDR1 MNHNS and CDR2 SASEGT. The ends lost 8 bases at V and 0 bases at J; junction bases unmatched: 7. CDR3 length: 15 amino acids. The method was immunoSEQ multiplex PCR; TCRdb's version includes in-frame clones alone and lacks a portion of them. The profile covers fewer than 130,000 clones, with approximately 89% appearing a single time and 0.27% taken by the ten largest. This chain connects TRBV6-1 to TRBJ1-3; the match to TRBD1 covers 7 bases. Sequenced material: CD4+ or CD8+ T cells sorted from blood, taken in a trial of the OX40 agonist ivuxolimab. This receptor was obtained from an adult with an advanced solid tumor such as melanoma, head and neck, liver or kidney cancer. The CDR3 DNA follows: TGTGCCAGCGGACGGGGGACAGTCTCTGGAAACACCATATATTTT. This gives the protein CASGRGTVSGNTIYF.